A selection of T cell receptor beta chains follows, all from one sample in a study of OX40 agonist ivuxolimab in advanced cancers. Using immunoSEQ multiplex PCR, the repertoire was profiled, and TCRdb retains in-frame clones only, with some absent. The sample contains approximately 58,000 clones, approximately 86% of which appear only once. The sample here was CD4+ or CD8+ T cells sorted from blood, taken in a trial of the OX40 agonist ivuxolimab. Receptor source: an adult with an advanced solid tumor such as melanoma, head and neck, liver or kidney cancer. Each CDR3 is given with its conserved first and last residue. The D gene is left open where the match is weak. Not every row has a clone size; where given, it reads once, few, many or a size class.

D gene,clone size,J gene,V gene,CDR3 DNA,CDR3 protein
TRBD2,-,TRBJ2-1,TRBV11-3,TGTGCCAGCAGCTTAGAGACTAGCGGGAGGGGGTTCTACAATGAGCAGTTCTTC,CASSLETSGRGFYNEQFF
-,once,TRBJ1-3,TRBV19,TGTGCCAGTAGTATCCCCAGGGAACGAAACACCATATATTTT,CASSIPRERNTIYF
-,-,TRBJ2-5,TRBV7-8,TGTGCCAGCAGCCCGGTGGGTGGTGGGCCTCAAGAGACCCAGTACTTC,CASSPVGGGPQETQYF
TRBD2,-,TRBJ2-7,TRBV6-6,TGTGCCAGCAGAGGGCGGGAGCATTACGAGCAGTACTTC,CASRGREHYEQYF
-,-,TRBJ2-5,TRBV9,TGTGCCAGCAGCGCGCTTAGGACACCACAAGAGACCCAGTACTTC,CASSALRTPQETQYF
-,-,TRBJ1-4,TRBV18,TGTGCCAGCTCACCTGCCGGGGGGGCGGAACTGTTTTTT,CASSPAGGAELFF
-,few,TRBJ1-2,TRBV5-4,TGTGCCAGCAGCTTGCCAGGCCTTAACTATGGCTACACCTTC,CASSLPGLNYGYTF
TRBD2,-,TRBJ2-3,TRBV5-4,TGTGCCAGCAGCTTGGGAACTAGCGGGGGGGCAGATACGCAGTATTTT,CASSLGTSGGADTQYF
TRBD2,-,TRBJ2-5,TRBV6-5,TGTGCCAGCAGTTACTCTCGGGGGGTTGAGACCCAGTACTTC,CASSYSRGVETQYF
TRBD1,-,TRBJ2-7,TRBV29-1,TGCAGCGCATCGACAGGGGAGCGCTACGAGCAGTACTTC,CSASTGERYEQYF
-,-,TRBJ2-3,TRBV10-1,TGCGCCAGCAGTGAGGCTAGAACCTTTGGTGCGCAGTATTTT,CASSEARTFGAQYF
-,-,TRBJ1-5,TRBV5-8,TGTGCCAGCAGCTTTCTGAGGCAGCCCCAGCATTTT,CASSFLRQPQHF
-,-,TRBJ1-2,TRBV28,TGTGCCAGCACCCTCCCCCCGGGGGCAGGTGGCTACACCTTC,CASTLPPGAGGYTF
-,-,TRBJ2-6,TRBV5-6,TGTGCCAGCAGCTTGCAATTAGCTGGGGCCAACGTCCTGACTTTC,CASSLQLAGANVLTF
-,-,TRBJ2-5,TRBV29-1,TGCAGCTTCTACCTCCGGAACCAAGAGACCCAGTACTTC,CSFYLRNQETQYF
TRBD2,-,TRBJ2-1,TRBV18,TGTGCCAGCTCACCACTCGGACTAGCGGGGGTCTACAATGAGCAGTTCTTC,CASSPLGLAGVYNEQFF
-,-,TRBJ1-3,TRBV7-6,TGTGCCAGCAGCTTAGAAGGCGGACACCCCTCTGGAAACACCATATATTTT,CASSLEGGHPSGNTIYF
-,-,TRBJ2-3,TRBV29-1,TGCAGCGTTCGGAGCCACACAGATACGCAGTATTTT,CSVRSHTDTQYF
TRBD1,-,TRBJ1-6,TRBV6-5,TGTGCCAGCAGTGGGACAGAAAATTCACCCCTCCACTTT,CASSGTENSPLHF
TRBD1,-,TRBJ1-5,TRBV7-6,TGTGCCAGCAGTTCCGGGACAGGAGTCAATCAGCCCCAGCATTTT,CASSSGTGVNQPQHF
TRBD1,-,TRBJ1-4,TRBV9,TGTGCCAGCAGCGTTAAAGGGGGCAATGAAAAACTGTTTTTT,CASSVKGGNEKLFF
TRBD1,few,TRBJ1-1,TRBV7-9,TGTGCCAGCAGCCCGATGGGACAGGGAGTGGGGGCTTTCTTT,CASSPMGQGVGAFF
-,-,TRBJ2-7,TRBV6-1,TGTGCCAGCAGTGGACCTATCTCCTACGAGCAGTACTTC,CASSGPISYEQYF
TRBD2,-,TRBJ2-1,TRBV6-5,TGTGCCAGCGCTCTAGCGGGGTTTAATAATGAGCAGTTCTTC,CASALAGFNNEQFF
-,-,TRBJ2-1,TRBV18,TGTGCCAGCTCACCAGGAACCTGGGGGATATTCAATGAGCAGTTCTTC,CASSPGTWGIFNEQFF
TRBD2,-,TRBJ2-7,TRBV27,TGTGCCAGCAGTTTCACTAGCGGGAGTTCCTACGAGCAGTACTTC,CASSFTSGSSYEQYF
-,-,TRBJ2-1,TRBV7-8,TGTGCCAGCAGCGCCAGGAGGACAGGGAGGGTAAACAATGAGCAGTTCTTC,CASSARRTGRVNNEQFF
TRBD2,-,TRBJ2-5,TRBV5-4,TGTGCCAGCAGCTTTGCGACTAGCGGCTTAGGGCAAGAGACCCAGTACTTC,CASSFATSGLGQETQYF
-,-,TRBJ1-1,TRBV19,TGTGCCAGTAGTATGAACAGGGTGAACACTGAAGCTTTCTTT,CASSMNRVNTEAFF
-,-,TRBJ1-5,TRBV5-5,TGTGCCAGCAGCTGGGGGACCAGCAATCAGCCCCAGCATTTT,CASSWGTSNQPQHF
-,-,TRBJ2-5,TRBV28,TGTGCCAGCAGTCCCATGCGATGGACAGTTTACCAAGAGACCCAGTACTTC,CASSPMRWTVYQETQYF
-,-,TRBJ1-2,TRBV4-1,TGCGCCAGCAGCCTGAGGGGTTCTGGCTACACCTTC,CASSLRGSGYTF
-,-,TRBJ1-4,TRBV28,TGTGCCAGCAGTTTGTGGGGCAGGATTAATGAAAAACTGTTTTTT,CASSLWGRINEKLFF
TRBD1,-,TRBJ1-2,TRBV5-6,TGTGCCAGCAGCTTGGGACAGGGGGTGGGCGGCTACACCTTC,CASSLGQGVGGYTF
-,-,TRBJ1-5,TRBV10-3,TGTGCCATCAGTGCGGGCAGGGAGAATCAGCCCCAGCATTTT,CAISAGRENQPQHF
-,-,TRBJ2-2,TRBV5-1,TGCGCCTCAAAGCCAGGGACTTCGAACACCGGGGAGCTGTTTTTT,CASKPGTSNTGELFF
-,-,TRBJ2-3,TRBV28,TGTGCCAGCAGCCCACCTAGCACAGATACGCAGTATTTT,CASSPPSTDTQYF
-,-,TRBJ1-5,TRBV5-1,TGCGCCAGCAGCTATGGGACGGAGAATCAGCCCCAGCATTTT,CASSYGTENQPQHF
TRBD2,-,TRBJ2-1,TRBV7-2,TGTGCCAGCAGCTTAACAACCACTAGCGGATCCTACAATGAGCAGTTCTTC,CASSLTTTSGSYNEQFF
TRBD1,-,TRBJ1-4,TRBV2,TGTGCCAGCAGTCAAGGGACAGGGGGTGAAAAACTGTTTTTT,CASSQGTGGEKLFF
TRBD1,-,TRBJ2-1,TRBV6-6,TGTGCCAGCAGGGGACAGGTGGCCTACAATGAGCAGTTCTTC,CASRGQVAYNEQFF
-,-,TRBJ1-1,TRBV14,TGTGCCAGCAGCCGGGCCGACCTTGCAGCTTTCTTT,CASSRADLAAFF
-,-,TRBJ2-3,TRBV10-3,TGTGCCACCTCAGGGGACGCAGATACGCAGTATTTT,CATSGDADTQYF
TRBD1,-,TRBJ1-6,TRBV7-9,TGTGCCAGCGCCGGGACAGGGCCTTCACCCCTCCACTTT,CASAGTGPSPLHF
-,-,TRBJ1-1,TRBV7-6,TGTGCCAGCAGCTTAGGTCCGGGGAAGAACACTGAAGCTTTCTTT,CASSLGPGKNTEAFF
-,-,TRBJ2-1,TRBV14,TGTGCCAGCAGCCAAGGTGGGTCGACAATGTCGCAGTTCTTC,CASSQGGSTMSQFF
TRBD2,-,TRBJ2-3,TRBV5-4,TGTGCCAGCAGCCTGCGCGGGGGGAACACAGATACGCAGTATTTT,CASSLRGGNTDTQYF
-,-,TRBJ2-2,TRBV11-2,TGTGCCAGCAAACCTTTAGGGGGTGTAAACACCGGGGAGCTGTTTTTT,CASKPLGGVNTGELFF
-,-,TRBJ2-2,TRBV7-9,TGTGCCCCGGAGGCGAACACCGGGGAGCTGTTTTTT,CAPEANTGELFF
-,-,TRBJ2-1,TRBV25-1,TGTGCCAGCAGTGAATTTAGAGCAGGTAATGAGCAGTTCTTC,CASSEFRAGNEQFF
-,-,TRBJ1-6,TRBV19,TGTGCCAGTAGTATGAGGGGCAGCTCTATGCGGAATTCACCCCTCCACTTT,CASSMRGSSMRNSPLHF
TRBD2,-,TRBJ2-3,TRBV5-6,TGTGCCAGCAGCCTGAGGACTAGTCGGACAGATACGCAGTATTTT,CASSLRTSRTDTQYF
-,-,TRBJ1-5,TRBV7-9,TGTGCCAGCAGCTTAGATCGAGGAATCACCCAGCATTTT,CASSLDRGITQHF